Sequencing of this TCR beta chain was carried out in a study of T cells in Graves' hyperthyroidism and ophthalmopathy. The wider study: Initial diagnosis, before any treatment, was when peripheral blood was collected. General observations from the study: Most clonotypes that expanded in the thyroid above 0.001 also showed up in blood.

What was amplified from RNA transcripts were TCR beta CDR3 regions. An initial round of RT-PCR targeting the TCR CDR3 relied on the HTBI primer set. MiXCR was run by TCRdb on the multiplex PCR reads, yielding one entry per CDR3 protein. Of 500,000 to 650,000 distinct CDR3 sequences in the sample, about 14% were seen once. Comments on this clonotype: The target antigen is unknown.

This CDR3 region has 11 residues. V dropped 5 bases and J dropped 10 bases, with 12 bases sitting between them. Germline V gene sequence: CDR1 DFQATT, CDR2 SNEGSKA (reference sequence). Exclusions: uncontrolled infection, other autoimmune disease, pregnancy, lactation. Thyroid ultrasound and orbital computed tomography, with clinical symptoms and serum thyroxine and TRAb, informed diagnoses. This TCR was sampled from a woman aged 45 to 65 with Graves' ophthalmopathy. This rearrangement joins TRBV20-1 to TRBJ2-1; D not resolved. The material sequenced was blood. The CDR3 reads CSAHRVGEQFF. The CDR3, as DNA: TGCAGTGCTCATAGGGTCGGGGAGCAGTTCTTC.